The present TCR beta chain was sequenced within a study of human T cells and chemical hapten exposure. This sample's time point: patch test 1, 2 weeks after DPC sensitization. As for treatment: therapeutic diphenylcyclopropenone sensitization with weekly scalp DPC. The germline gives CDR1 DFQATT, CDR2 SNEGSKA (reference sequence). Trimming took off 0 bases at V and 0 bases at J, with 8 bases between the two ends. This CDR3 has 14 amino acids. TCRdb reprocessed the RACE reads via MiXCR and lists one record per CDR3 protein. The sample consists of 180,000 or so distinct CDR3 sequences, roughly 15% of them appearing once.

The chain couples TRBV20-1 to TRBJ2-5, with D possibly matching TRBD2 (5 bases). The sequence was obtained from a woman between 25 and 40 years old with alopecia areata. Some clones in this sample may be carry-over from other donors' samples. This sample comprised whole blood, obtained in connection with sensitization to the hapten diphenylcyclopropenone (DPC). In DNA form, the CDR3 reads TGCAGTGCTAGAGATACGGGGTACCAAGAGACCCAGTACTTC. This sequence encodes CSARDTGYQETQYF.